This T cell receptor (beta chain) was retrieved from a study of T cells in localized non-small cell lung cancer. Study conclusions and caveats: A median of approximately 57 clones ranked among the top 100 in tumor appeared in adjacent lung.

Clones were read by immunoSEQ multiplex PCR, and TCRdb kept only the in-frame ones, dropping some. The repertoire holds roughly 67,000 clones, around four fifths seen once, with about 14% in the top ten. As concerns this clone: The target antigen is unknown.

Sequenced here: peripheral blood, sampled before any cancer treatment. This clonotype was obtained from a female donor older than 55 with stage I lung adenocarcinoma.

CDR3 bases: TGTGCCAGTTTATACTCTGGGGCCAACGTCCTGACTTTC. As protein: CASLYSGANVLTF. The chain employs TRBV5-6 and TRBJ2-6; D is uncertain. Germline CDR1 reads SGHDT; CDR2 reads YYEEEE. V lost 8 bases to trimming and J lost 0 bases, with 6 bases between them. The CDR3 totals 13 residues. The entire variable domain, with the rest obtained from reference TRBV5-6 and TRBJ2-6, is as follows: DAGVTQSPTHLIKTRGQQVTLRCSPKSGHDTVSWYQQALGQGPQFIFQYYEEEERQRGNFPDRFSGHQFPNYSSELNVNALLLGDSALYLCASLYSGANVLTFGAGSRLTVL.